The T cell receptor beta chain described here comes from a study of beta chain features in type 1 diabetes (dated by TCRdb to 2016 to 2019). For context, the study as a whole: Patients and healthy donors did not differ in mean age, gender distribution, total cell number or subset yield. Across all samples, 107,917,701 sorted cells were examined, and cell number per subset correlated strongly with RNA yield. The study compared TCRB repertoires of sorted circulating CD4+ T cell subsets between recently diagnosed type 1 diabetes patients and matched healthy donors. Naive and central memory subsets were obtained from all 30 or so donors, but regulatory and stem cell-like memory subsets were isolated from only 8 patients and 8 healthy donors. Overall study results and their limits: Shorter templates might have been favored by PCR, but patient and control samples were amplified and corrected together, so both groups would have been affected equally by any skew. Because the HLA sub-analyses included only small numbers of individuals, any influence of HLA type on TCRB rearrangement was left unresolved. Fewer insertions and more nucleotide deletions at VDJ recombination sites were observed in patients with type 1 diabetes, implying thymic rearrangement abnormalities. Sequencing cDNA rather than genomic DNA could over-represent highly expressing activated cells, although activation and CD3 levels did not differ between groups. A moderate but significant shortening of TCRB CDR3 length was observed in type 1 diabetes patients in all four CD4+ subsets. Naive, central memory and regulatory TCRB repertoires appeared to be more alike among patients than among healthy donors.

The germline V gene yields KGHSH for CDR1 and LQKENI for CDR2. The CDR3 runs 16 residues from the cysteine to the phenylalanine. Only the CDR3 part of the read is kept: 48 bases, read in frame from the first base. V ends up 3 bases short and J 2 bases short, with an unmatched junction base count of 9. Each donor gave one peripheral blood draw, about 100 mL on average, collected into heparinised tubes. Naive, central memory, regulatory and stem cell-like memory CD4+ T cells were sorted on a BD FACSAria II using a panel including CD45RO, CCR7, CD25, CD127, CD95 and CD27. Every sorted population had a purity above 98%. PBMCs were isolated right away by Lymphoprep density gradient centrifugation and were stained directly, without culture. To minimize batch effects, samples were stained and sorted in pairs, one healthy donor with one patient per experiment. All of the isolated RNA was reverse transcribed with the High Capacity cDNA Reverse Transcription Kit, so expressed TCRB transcripts were sequenced. For stem cell-like memory T cell samples, survey-depth immunoSEQ sequencing was used, averaging approximately 950,000 total reads per sample. Sorted cells were lysed in RLT buffer and RNA was extracted with DNase-treated RNeasy Micro or Mini kits, depending on cell number. Each cell subset was processed separately to prevent cross-contamination, with patient and healthy donor samples processed together. The immunoSEQ multiplex PCR was used to amplify TCRB sequences from cDNA, yielding 87-bp fragments that span the CDR3 region. Sequencing of the amplicons was performed on the Illumina HiSeq platform. From the authors' description of their analysis: Synthetic template baselines were used to correct PCR bias computationally, reads within Hamming distance 2 were collapsed together, and singletons that could not be merged were discarded. Reads were aligned to IMGT to assign V, D and J genes, CDR3 length, and insertions or deletions at six rearrangement sites. Clonotype counts were normalized to sorted cell number within each subset before computing true diversity and Gini coefficients with the tcR R package. Repertoire sharing was quantified using the overlap coefficient calculated on TCRB nucleotide sequences. TCRdb limited this immuneACCESS table to in-frame rearrangements with V and J called. A share of clones is missing; checked studies link under half to unresolved V genes, and the rest is unexplained. V and J calls and clone size are as listed in that table; D and trimming were resolved from the DNA. This sample holds 40,000 to 55,000 clones; around 40% were observed only once. Roughly 0.13% of the sample is in the top ten clones.

This clone was counted only a few times. There is no known antigen for this receptor. No per-base quality is available; no much larger clone lies one base away. The sequence joins TRBV18 to TRBJ1-2, with 7 central nucleotides matching TRBD1. The clonotype originates from a young man with type 1 diabetes. Sequencing input: stem cell memory CD4+ T cells from blood. The sample's cell subset or site label, decoded: stem cell-like memory CD4+ T cells. The CDR3: CASSPYPTGMNYGYTF. The bases read TGTGCCAGCTCACCCTACCCGACAGGGATGAACTATGGCTACACCTTC. This CDR3, with the reference TRBV18 and TRBJ1-2 proteins standing in past its ends, gives the full variable domain NAGVMQNPRHLVRRRGQEARLRCSPMKGHSHVYWYRQLPEEGLKFMVYLQKENIIDESGMPKERFSAEFPKEGPSILRIQQVVRGDSAAYFCASSPYPTGMNYGYTFGSGTRLTVV.